Many counts were recorded for the clone carrying this TCR beta chain. Its antigen is currently unknown. Documented time point: newly diagnosed GD, antithyroid drugs for less than 3 months. Extracted PBMC RNA gave rise to the TCR library. Blood from the periphery, around 10 milliliters in all, was drawn into EDTA tubes. Investigators prepared the TCR beta libraries by applying iRepertoire HTBI primers and Arm-PCR of CDR3 regions. TCRdb re-derived calls from the multiplex PCR reads in MiXCR, one entry per CDR3 protein. The sample includes 200,000 to 250,000 distinct CDR3 sequences, 15% to 20% seen only once; the top ten take 12%. The data belong to a study of regulatory T cells in long-lasting Graves disease. Study-level points and caveats: Sample size, which was small, may have reduced accuracy.

CDR1 is MNHNS, CDR2 SASEGT, per germline. CDR3 length: 17 residues. The ends were cut back, 2 bases at V and 3 bases at J, with 19 bases in the middle. These data also formed part of another study, on T cells in Graves' hyperthyroidism and ophthalmopathy.

Source: peripheral blood mononuclear cells (PBMCs), taken at new diagnosis, from a patient treated with antithyroid drugs. The genes are TRBV6-1 and TRBJ1-2, with unresolved D. The clonotype originates from a woman aged 25 to 39 with Graves disease. Here the CDR3 DNA reads TGTGCCAGCAGTGAATGGCCAATACCCCGGAATGACTATGGCTACACCTTC. Protein product: CASSEWPIPRNDYGYTF.